This entry lists 27 T cell receptor beta chains sequenced from one sample in a study of blood T cell repertoires in COVID-19. Assay used: immunoSEQ multiplex PCR; TCRdb lists only in-frame clones, some missing. This sample has about 120,000 clones; nearly 90% occur once, and the top ten carry 3.5% to 4.5%. The specimen sequenced was peripheral blood. All receptors come from a woman aged 60-75 years with COVID-19, enrolled during active disease.

The chain couples TRBV6-1 to TRBJ1-6; TRBD1 might be the D (6 bases). CDR3 size: 16 residues. The germline V gene has CDR1 MNHNS and CDR2 SASEGT. V lost 2 bases and J 5 bases, leaving 13 bases between the germline ends. This CDR3 is CASSEHTGTDNSPLHF. The DNA of the CDR3 is TGTGCCAGCAGTGAACATACAGGGACCGATAATTCACCCCTCCACTTT.

This clone showed up just a few times. The rearrangement uses TRBV27 and TRBJ2-7; D is possibly TRBD2 (5 bases). Between the trimmed V and J ends, which lost 3 bases and 2 bases, there was a span of 11 bases. The CDR3 is 14 amino acids. Germline CDR1 and CDR2: MNHEY and SMNVEV (reference sequence). This chain's CDR3 is CASSFHSGTYEQYF. The CDR3 bases are TGTGCCAGCAGTTTCCACTCGGGGACCTACGAGCAGTACTTC.

Written as DNA, the CDR3 is TGTGCCAGCAGCCAAAAATGGACAGGGGGCGGGGTCGGGTACAATGAGCAGTTCTTC. It codes for CASSQKWTGGGVGYNEQFF. The chain has TRBV3-1 (or the pseudogene TRBV3-2) and TRBJ2-1, with 11 positions matching TRBD1. CDR3 length equals 19 residues. V dropped 2 bases and J dropped 4; count of bases not matched to a gene: 13. Per the germline V gene, CDR1 is LGHDT and CDR2 is YNNKEL (reference sequence).

The chain uses TRBV12-5 and TRBJ1-4, with a possible D match to TRBD1 (6 bases). The germline gives CDR1 LGHNT, CDR2 FRNRAP. Trimming removed 1 base at V and 8 bases at J, with 17 bases between. The CDR3 sequence is 16 residues long. CDR3 bases: TGTGCTAGTGGTTTGGGAACAGGATCGGGGGGCGAAAAACTGTTTTTT. Amino acids: CASGLGTGSGGEKLFF. Based on the CDR3 plus reference TRBV12-5 and TRBJ1-4, the full variable domain is DARVTQTPRHKVTEMGQEVTMRCQPILGHNTVFWYRQTMMQGLELLAYFRNRAPLDDSGMPKDRFSAEMPDATLATLKIQPSEPRDSAVYFCASGLGTGSGGEKLFFGSGTQLSVL.

The CDR3 loop reads CASSRTSGGFPETQYF. Written as DNA, the CDR3 is TGTGCCAGCAGCCGGACTAGCGGGGGATTTCCGGAGACCCAGTACTTC. The chain employs TRBV5-6 and TRBJ2-5, with 13 bases lining up with TRBD2. This CDR3 has 16 amino acids. V was clipped by 4 bases and J by 5 bases; unmatched bases: 8. Germline CDR1 is SGHDT and CDR2 is YYEEEE.

The V and J genes are TRBV10-3 and TRBJ2-7; the match to TRBD1 covers 7 bases. This CDR3 region has 13 residues. Germline V gene lookup returns CDR1 ENHRY and CDR2 SYGVKD. The junction had 9 bases not matched to a gene; V was cut back by 9 bases and J by 4 bases. CDR3 nucleotide sequence: TGTGCCATAGGGGACAGCAGCCTGTACGAGCAGTACTTC. It specifies CAIGDSSLYEQYF.

The chain employs TRBV3-1 (or the pseudogene TRBV3-2) and TRBJ1-1; D possibly corresponds to TRBD1 (5 bases). Trimming shortened V by 1 base and J by 3 bases, and 12 bases separated the two germline ends. Germline CDR1 LGHDT, CDR2 YNNKEL (reference sequence). CDR3 length: 15 residues. The CDR3 bases are TGTGCCAGCAGCCAAGCTAAAATCAGGGACACTGAAGCTTTCTTT. This encodes CASSQAKIRDTEAFF.

The rearrangement joins TRBV19 to TRBJ1-5, with TRBD1 matching over 7 bases. Unmatched junction bases numbered 12, after V lost 3 bases and J lost 7 bases. The CDR3 is made up of 16 amino acids. CDR1 LNHDA and CDR2 SQIVND come from the germline V gene (reference sequence). In nucleotides, the CDR3 is TGTGCCAGTAGTATCTCCGGGACAGAGAGGCGACAGCCCCAGCATTTT. This sequence encodes CASSISGTERRQPQHF.

The V call is TRBV15, the J call TRBJ2-1; unclear D gene. Germline V lookup: CDR1 LNHNV, CDR2 YYDKDF (reference sequence). The CDR3 has 13 residues. V shed 0 bases and J shed 9 bases, with 9 bases lying between them. The chain's CDR3 is CATSRDAQREQFF. CDR3 sequence (DNA): TGTGCCACCAGCAGAGATGCTCAGCGTGAGCAGTTCTTC.

The chain carries TRBV18 and TRBJ1-1; the D is unclear. This CDR3 has 13 amino acids. V shed 2 bases and J shed 11 bases, with 15 bases lying between them. CDR1 and CDR2 (germline): KGHSH, LQKENI. CDR3 DNA: TGTGCCAGCTCACCAGGGCCGTACCAGAAGGCTTTCTTT. Encoded protein: CASSPGPYQKAFF.

The rearrangement joins TRBV5-1 to TRBJ1-1, with unresolved D. Germline V gene lookup returns CDR1 SGHRS and CDR2 YFSETQ. The CDR3 contains 15 residues. Trimming shortened V by 2 bases and J by 7 bases, and 18 bases separated the two germline ends. Here the CDR3 DNA reads TGCGCCAGCAGCTTTTCGGATCAGCGAGCCAGTGAAGCTTTCTTT. Translating it yields CASSFSDQRASEAFF.

V is TRBV27 and J is TRBJ1-4; D may be TRBD1 (6 bases). V was pared by 5 bases and J by 6 bases, with 16 bases between. CDR1 is MNHEY, CDR2 SMNVEV, per germline (reference sequence). CDR3 size: 15 residues. CDR3: CASSPGDLRHEKLFF. The CDR3 coding sequence is TGTGCCAGCAGTCCAGGGGACCTTCGACATGAAAAACTGTTTTTT.

The CDR3 DNA sequence: TGTGCCAGCAGTGAAATCTTTCTACAGGGTAATCAGCCCCAGCATTTT. Its translation is CASSEIFLQGNQPQHF. The chain is built from TRBV6-1 and TRBJ1-5, with D tentatively TRBD1 (6 bases). The CDR3 runs 16 residues. Germline V gene sequence: CDR1 MNHNS, CDR2 SASEGT. The V gene lost 2 bases and the J gene lost 4 bases, with 15 bases spanning the gap.

The chain recombines TRBV29-1 with TRBJ2-7; 7 bases are shared with TRBD1. V lost 6 bases and J lost 0; bases outside the gene matches: 8. This CDR3 contains 14 residues. Germline V CDR1 and CDR2: SQVTM, ANQGSEA. CDR3 residues: CSVRQGPSSYEQYF. The CDR3 DNA reads TGCAGCGTGAGACAGGGACCGAGCTCCTACGAGCAGTACTTC.

J is TRBJ1-2 and V is TRBV4-1; 9 bases are a match to TRBD1. CDR3 length equals 16 residues. Germline V gene sequence: CDR1 MGHRA, CDR2 YSYEKL. Trimming cost V 1 base and J 2 bases; bases outside gene matches: 5. CDR3 sequence reads: CASSQARGQGNYGYTF. CDR3 nucleotide sequence: TGCGCCAGCAGCCAAGCCCGGGGACAGGGAAACTATGGCTACACCTTC.

This clone was seen only once. The chain has TRBV6-4 and TRBJ1-5; D remains ambiguous. Trimming stripped 6 bases from V and 14 bases from J, with 8 bases between. Germline-derived CDR1 and CDR2 are MRHNA and SNTAGT. The CDR3 is made up of 9 amino acids. The CDR3 loop is CASRRQKHF. The CDR3 DNA sequence: TGTGCCAGCAGGCGACAAAAGCATTTT.

The chain joins TRBV6-6 to TRBJ1-6, with D unresolved. The germline CDR1 and CDR2 sequences are MNHNY and SVGAGI (reference sequence). The CDR3 covers 18 residues. Trimming cost V 5 bases and J 0 bases, with 17 bases left between them. The CDR3 loop reads CASSLPRLMSSYNSPLHF. The CDR3 bases are TGTGCCAGCAGTCTCCCGCGGCTAATGAGCTCCTATAATTCACCCCTCCACTTT.

V usage is TRBV30 and J usage is TRBJ1-6, with a tentative D call TRBD1 (5 bases). This CDR3 spans 13 amino acids. V gave up 0 bases and J gave up 8 bases, with 8 bases separating them. Germline V gene data show CDR1 as GTSNPN and CDR2 as SVGIG (reference sequence). As DNA, the CDR3 is TGTGCCTGGAGTGTTACCAGGGATTCACCCCTCCACTTT. This encodes CAWSVTRDSPLHF.

The chain is built from TRBV6-5 and TRBJ2-7; TRBD2 matches at 7 bases. Germline V CDR1 and CDR2: MNHEY, SVGAGI. The CDR3 is 14 residues long. After removal of 10 bases from V and 5 bases from J, the junction contained 14 bases not matched to a gene. In DNA form, the CDR3 reads TGTGCCACCACCAGAGGGAGGGAGGGACACGAGCAGTACTTC. It specifies CATTRGREGHEQYF.

In nucleotides, the CDR3 is TGTGCCAGCAGCTTTGGGGGGGGTTGGAACACTGAAGCTTTCTTT. The encoded protein is CASSFGGGWNTEAFF. The V and J genes are TRBV11-2 and TRBJ1-1, with D possibly matching TRBD1 (5 bases). There are 15 residues in the CDR3. Germline V gene lookup returns CDR1 SGHAT and CDR2 FQNNGV. V lost 3 bases and J 1 base, leaving 12 bases between the germline ends.

The chain links TRBV5-4 to TRBJ2-7, with TRBD1 as a possible D gene (5 bases). Per the germline V gene, CDR1 is SGHNT and CDR2 is YYREEE (reference sequence). The CDR3 has 13 residues. Trimming removed 1 base at V and 9 bases at J, with 14 bases between. The CDR3 loop reads CASSLIGRAGQYF. For the CDR3, the DNA is TGTGCCAGCAGCTTGATCGGCAGGGCAGGGCAGTACTTC. Based on the CDR3 plus reference TRBV5-4 and TRBJ2-7, the full variable domain is ETGVTQSPTHLIKTRGQQVTLRCSSQSGHNTVSWYQQALGQGPQFIFQYYREEENGRGNFPPRFSGLQFPNYSSELNVNALELDDSALYLCASSLIGRAGQYFGPGTRLTVT.

The chain joins TRBV13 to TRBJ1-4, with TRBD1 as a possible D gene (5 bases). CDR3 size: 13 residues. Germline loops: CDR1 PRHDT, CDR2 FYEKMQ (reference sequence). Between the trimmed V and J ends, which lost 5 bases and 8 bases, there was a span of 12 bases. CDR3 coding DNA: TGTGCCAGCAGCCCGCGACGGGGGGAAAAACTGTTTTTT. Its translation is CASSPRRGEKLFF.

This clone has only one observation. The V and J genes are TRBV10-1 and TRBJ1-2; the D is unclear. Between the trimmed V and J ends, which lost 0 bases and 1 base, there was a span of 3 bases. CDR1 is WNHNN and CDR2 is SYGVQD in the germline V gene (reference sequence). This CDR3 contains 13 residues. The CDR3 DNA sequence: TGCGCCAGCAGTGAGTCCAGTAACTATGGCTACACCTTC. Its translation is CASSESSNYGYTF.

The chain is built from TRBV5-4 and TRBJ2-1; 9 bases fit TRBD2. V was pared by 6 bases and J by 6 bases, with 1 base of the junction left unmatched. The V gene's germline CDR1 is SGHNT and CDR2 YYREEE (reference sequence). The length of the CDR3 is 12 residues. CDR3 coding DNA: TGTGCCAGCATTAGCGGGGGCAATGAGCAGTTCTTC. It specifies CASISGGNEQFF.

The chain combines TRBV10-3 with TRBJ2-5; TRBD1 is a possible D gene (6 bases). CDR1 ENHRY and CDR2 SYGVKD come from the germline V gene. With 2 bases removed from V and 3 bases from J, the gap between germline ends came to 19 bases. The CDR3 spans 17 residues. Here the CDR3 reads CAISEPLRGITEETQYF. In nucleotides, the CDR3 is TGTGCCATCAGTGAGCCTCTCAGGGGAATAACGGAAGAGACCCAGTACTTC.

The chain couples TRBV7-2 to TRBJ2-1; D is ambiguous. This CDR3 has 15 residues. Between the trimmed V and J ends, which lost 4 bases and 7 bases, there was a span of 17 bases. Germline CDR1 reads SGHTA; CDR2 reads FQGNSA. The CDR3 DNA sequence: TGTGCCAGCAGCTCGGGTGCTCTCATCGGGAATGAGCAGTTCTTC. Protein: CASSSGALIGNEQFF.

The chain joins TRBV6-5 to TRBJ1-1; tentative D call: TRBD1 (6 bases). There are 15 residues in the CDR3. CDR1 is MNHEY, CDR2 SVGAGI, per germline. Trimming left V 6 bases short and J 5 bases short, with 19 bases between. The CDR3 loop is CASSLNRVILTEAFF. The CDR3 nucleotides read TGTGCCAGCAGCCTTAACAGGGTAATTTTGACTGAAGCTTTCTTT.